This section outlines one T cell receptor (beta chain) sequence together with its context. Its antigen is still unknown. Its ends do not fully match the called genes, so a read error is possible. At the DNA level, this CDR3 is encoded by other sequences in the same sample as well. The sample originates from a study of cytomegalovirus exposure and HLA in healthy donors. Notes on the study in general: Confirmation was obtained in vitro that a few CMV-associated chains are specific for CMV antigens. The authors later linked a missense DCLRE1C variant to TCR beta V- and J-gene trimming.

The CDR3 spans 18 residues. The germline V gene encodes CDR1 MNHEY and CDR2 SMNVEV (reference sequence). The PCR employed 60 Vbeta primers together with 13 Jbeta primers. TCRdb's table, derived via immunoSEQ multiplex PCR, lists solely in-frame clones and lacks some. The data show approximately 160,000 clones, around 75% seen once. The source material was PBMCs. This chain joins TRBV27 and TRBJ2-1; 8 bases line up with TRBD1. The clonotype was recovered from a man younger than 30 in good health and CMV-seronegative. CDR3 coding DNA: TGTGCCAGCAGTTCACTCGGACAGGGTAAAGGTGTACTCGATGAGCAATTCTTC. Its translation is CASSSLGQGKGVLDEQFF.